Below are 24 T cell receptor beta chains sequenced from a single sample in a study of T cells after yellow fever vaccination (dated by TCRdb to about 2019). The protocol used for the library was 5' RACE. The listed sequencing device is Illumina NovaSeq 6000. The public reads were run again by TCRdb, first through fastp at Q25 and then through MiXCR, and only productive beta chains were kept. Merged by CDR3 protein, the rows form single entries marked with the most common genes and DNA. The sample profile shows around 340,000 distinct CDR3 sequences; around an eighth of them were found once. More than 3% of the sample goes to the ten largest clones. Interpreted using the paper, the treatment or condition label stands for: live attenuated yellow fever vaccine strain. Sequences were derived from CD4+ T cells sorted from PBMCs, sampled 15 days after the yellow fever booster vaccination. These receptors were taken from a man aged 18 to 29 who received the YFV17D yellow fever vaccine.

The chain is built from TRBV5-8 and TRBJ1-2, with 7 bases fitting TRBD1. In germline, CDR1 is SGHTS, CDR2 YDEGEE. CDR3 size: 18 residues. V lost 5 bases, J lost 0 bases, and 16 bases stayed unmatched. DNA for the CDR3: TGTGCCAGCAGTTGGACAGGAATACGATATCGAGCTAACTATGGCTACACCTTC. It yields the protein CASSWTGIRYRANYGYTF. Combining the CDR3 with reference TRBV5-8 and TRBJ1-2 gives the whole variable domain EAGVTQSPTHLIKTRGQQATLRCSPISGHTSVYWYQQALGLGLQFLLWYDEGEERNRGNFPPRFSGRQFPNYSSELNVNALELEDSALYLCASSWTGIRYRANYGYTFGSGTRLTVV.

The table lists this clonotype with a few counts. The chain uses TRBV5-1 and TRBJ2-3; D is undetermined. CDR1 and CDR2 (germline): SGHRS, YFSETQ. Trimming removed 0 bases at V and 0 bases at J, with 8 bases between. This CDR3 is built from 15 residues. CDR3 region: CASSLEPTSTDTQYF. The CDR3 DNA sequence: TGCGCCAGCAGCTTGGAGCCGACCAGCACAGATACGCAGTATTTT.

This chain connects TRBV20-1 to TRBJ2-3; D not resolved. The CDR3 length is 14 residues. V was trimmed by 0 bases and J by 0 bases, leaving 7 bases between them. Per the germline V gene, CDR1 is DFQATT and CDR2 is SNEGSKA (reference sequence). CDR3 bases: TGCAGTGCTAGAGACACGCGGAGCACAGATACGCAGTATTTT. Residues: CSARDTRSTDTQYF.

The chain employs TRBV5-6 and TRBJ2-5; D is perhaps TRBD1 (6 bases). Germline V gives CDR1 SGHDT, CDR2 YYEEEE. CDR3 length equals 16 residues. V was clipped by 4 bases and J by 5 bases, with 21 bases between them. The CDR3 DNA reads TGTGCCAGCAGCCTCGCCCGGCAGGGGCGCGGGGAGACCCAGTACTTC. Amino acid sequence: CASSLARQGRGETQYF.

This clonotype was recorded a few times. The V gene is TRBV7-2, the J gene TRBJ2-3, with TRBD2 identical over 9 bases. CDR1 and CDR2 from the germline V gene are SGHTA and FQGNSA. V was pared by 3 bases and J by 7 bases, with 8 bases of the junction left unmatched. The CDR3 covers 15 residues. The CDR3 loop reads CASSFAAGGENTQYF. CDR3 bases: TGTGCCAGCAGCTTCGCGGCGGGGGGGGAAAATACGCAGTATTTT.

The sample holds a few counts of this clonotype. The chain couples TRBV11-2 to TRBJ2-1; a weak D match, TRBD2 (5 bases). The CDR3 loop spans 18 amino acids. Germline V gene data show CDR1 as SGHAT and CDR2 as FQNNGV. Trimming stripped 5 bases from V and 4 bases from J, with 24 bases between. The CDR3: CASSLLAGPGSLYNEQFF. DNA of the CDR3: TGTGCCAGCAGCCTCCTAGCCGGGCCCGGATCTCTTTACAATGAGCAGTTCTTC. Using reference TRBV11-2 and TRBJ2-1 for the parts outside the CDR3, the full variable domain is EAGVAQSPRYKIIEKRQSVAFWCNPISGHATLYWYQQILGQGPKLLIQFQNNGVVDDSQLPKDRFSAERLKGVDSTLKIQPAKLEDSAVYLCASSLLAGPGSLYNEQFFGPGTRLTVL.

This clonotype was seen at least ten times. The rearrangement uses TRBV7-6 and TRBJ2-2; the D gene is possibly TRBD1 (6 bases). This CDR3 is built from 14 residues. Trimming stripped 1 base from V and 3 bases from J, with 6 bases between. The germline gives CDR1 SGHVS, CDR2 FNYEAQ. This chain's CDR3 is CASSLEGDTGELFF. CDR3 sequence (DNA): TGTGCCAGCAGCTTAGAGGGGGACACCGGGGAGCTGTTTTTT.

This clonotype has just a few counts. The DNA for the CDR3 is TGTGCCAGCAGCGCCTCGACAGCGACCAATCAGCCCCAGCATTTT. Protein: CASSASTATNQPQHF. This chain links TRBV7-8 with TRBJ1-5, with TRBD1 as a possible D gene (5 bases). Deletions cut 5 bases from V and 3 bases from J, with 14 bases between. This CDR3 region has 15 residues. CDR1 and CDR2 from the germline V gene are SGHVS and FQNEAQ.

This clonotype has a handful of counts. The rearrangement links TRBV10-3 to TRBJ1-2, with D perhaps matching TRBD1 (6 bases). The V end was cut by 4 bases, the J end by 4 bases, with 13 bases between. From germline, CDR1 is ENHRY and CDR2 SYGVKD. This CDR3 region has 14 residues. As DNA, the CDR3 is TGTGCCATCAGTGGACCGACAGGAGGCTATGGCTACACCTTC. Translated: CAISGPTGGYGYTF.

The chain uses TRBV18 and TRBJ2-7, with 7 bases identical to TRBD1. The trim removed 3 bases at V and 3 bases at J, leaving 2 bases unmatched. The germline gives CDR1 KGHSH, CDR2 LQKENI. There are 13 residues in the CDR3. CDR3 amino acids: CASSPTGIYEQYV. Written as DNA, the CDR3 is TGTGCCAGCTCACCGACAGGGATCTACGAGCAGTACGTC.

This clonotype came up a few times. CDR3 protein: CASSQADRGWRADTQYF. In nucleotides, the CDR3 is TGCGCCAGCAGCCAAGCTGACAGGGGGTGGAGGGCAGATACGCAGTATTTT. The V and J genes are TRBV4-3 and TRBJ2-3; 9 nucleotides agree with TRBD1. The CDR3 totals 17 residues. Germline-derived CDR1 and CDR2 are LGHNA and YSLEER. V was clipped by 1 base and J by 4 bases; unmatched bases: 9.

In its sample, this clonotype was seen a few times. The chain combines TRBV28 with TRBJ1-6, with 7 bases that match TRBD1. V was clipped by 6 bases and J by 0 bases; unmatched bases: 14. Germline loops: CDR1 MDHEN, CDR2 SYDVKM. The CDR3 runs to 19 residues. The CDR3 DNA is TGTGCCAGCAGACAACCGACAGGGTCGACCATCTCCTATAATTCACCCCTCCACTTT. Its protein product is CASRQPTGSTISYNSPLHF.

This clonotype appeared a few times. As DNA, the CDR3 is TGCGCCAGCAGCCGGGGACAGGGTCGTGCGGAATCACCCCTCCACTTT. This encodes CASSRGQGRAESPLHF. The V call is TRBV5-1, the J call TRBJ1-6, with TRBD1 matching over 9 bases. From germline, CDR1 is SGHRS and CDR2 YFSETQ. The CDR3 runs to 16 residues. The junction had 12 bases not matched to a gene; V was cut back by 4 bases and J by 10 bases.

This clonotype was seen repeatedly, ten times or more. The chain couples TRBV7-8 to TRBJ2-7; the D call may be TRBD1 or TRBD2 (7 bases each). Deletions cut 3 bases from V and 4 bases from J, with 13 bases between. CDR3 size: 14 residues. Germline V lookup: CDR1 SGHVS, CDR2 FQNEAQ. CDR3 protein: CASSFQGGRYEQYF. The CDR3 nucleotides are TGTGCCAGCAGCTTTCAGGGGGGGCGGTACGAGCAGTACTTC.

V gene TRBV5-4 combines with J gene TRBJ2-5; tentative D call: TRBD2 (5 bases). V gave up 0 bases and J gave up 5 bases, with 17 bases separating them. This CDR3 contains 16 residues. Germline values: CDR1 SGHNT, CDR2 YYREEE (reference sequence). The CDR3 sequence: CASSLASGSIGETQYF. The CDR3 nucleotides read TGTGCCAGCAGCTTGGCTTCGGGGTCCATAGGGGAGACCCAGTACTTC.

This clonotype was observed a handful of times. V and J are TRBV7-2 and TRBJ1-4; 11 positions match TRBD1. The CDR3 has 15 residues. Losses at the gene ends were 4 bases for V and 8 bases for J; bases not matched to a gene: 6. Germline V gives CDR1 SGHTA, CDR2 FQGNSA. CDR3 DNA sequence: TGTGCCAGCAGCTCCGTTGGGACAGGGGGAGAAAAACTGTTTTTT. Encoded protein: CASSSVGTGGEKLFF.

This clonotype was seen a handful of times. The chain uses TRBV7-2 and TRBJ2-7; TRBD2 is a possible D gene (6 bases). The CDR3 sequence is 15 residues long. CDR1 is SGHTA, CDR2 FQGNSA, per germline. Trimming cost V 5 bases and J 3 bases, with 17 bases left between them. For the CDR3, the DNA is TGTGCCAGCAGCCGCGCCAGAACGGGGGTCTACGAGCAGTACTTC. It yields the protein CASSRARTGVYEQYF.

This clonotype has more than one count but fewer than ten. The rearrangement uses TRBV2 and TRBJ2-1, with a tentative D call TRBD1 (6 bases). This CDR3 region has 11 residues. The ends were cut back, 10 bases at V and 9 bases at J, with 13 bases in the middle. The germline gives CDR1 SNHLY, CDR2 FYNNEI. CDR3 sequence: CATHRVGEQFF. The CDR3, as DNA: TGTGCCACCCACAGGGTGGGTGAGCAGTTCTTC.

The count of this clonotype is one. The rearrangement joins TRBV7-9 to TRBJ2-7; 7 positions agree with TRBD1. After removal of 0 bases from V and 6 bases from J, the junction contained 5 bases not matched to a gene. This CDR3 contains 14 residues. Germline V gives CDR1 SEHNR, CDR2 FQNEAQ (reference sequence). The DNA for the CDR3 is TGTGCCAGCAGCTTAGCTGACAGGGTTGGCGAGCAGTACTTC. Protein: CASSLADRVGEQYF.

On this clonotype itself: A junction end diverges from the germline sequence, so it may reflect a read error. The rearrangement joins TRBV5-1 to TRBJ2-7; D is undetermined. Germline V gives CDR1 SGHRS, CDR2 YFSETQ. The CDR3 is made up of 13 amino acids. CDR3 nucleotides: TGCCCCAGCAGCTTGGGTCCCGGGTACGAGCAGTACTTC. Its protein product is CPSSLGPGYEQYF.

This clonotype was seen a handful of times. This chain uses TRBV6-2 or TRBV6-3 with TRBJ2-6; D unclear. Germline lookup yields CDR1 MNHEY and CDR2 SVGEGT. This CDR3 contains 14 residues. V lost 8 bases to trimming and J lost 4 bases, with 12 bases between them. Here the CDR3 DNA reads TGTGCCAGCCGGACCTCCCTCGGGGCCAACGTCCTGACTTTC. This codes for CASRTSLGANVLTF.

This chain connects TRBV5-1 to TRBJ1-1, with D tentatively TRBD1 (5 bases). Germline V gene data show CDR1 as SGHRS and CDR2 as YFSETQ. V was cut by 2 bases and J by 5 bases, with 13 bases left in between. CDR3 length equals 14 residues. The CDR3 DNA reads TGCGCCAGCAGCTTCCAGGGCGAAGGGACTGAAGCTTTCTTT. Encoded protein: CASSFQGEGTEAFF. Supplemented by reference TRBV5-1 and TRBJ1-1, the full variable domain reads KAGVTQTPRYLIKTRGQQVTLSCSPISGHRSVSWYQQTPGQGLQFLFEYFSETQRNKGNFPGRFSGRQFSNSRSEMNVSTLELGDSALYLCASSFQGEGTEAFFGQGTRLTVV.

The CDR3 sequence: CASTRFLDSEAFF. The CDR3 nucleotides are TGTGCCAGCACCCGCTTTCTGGACAGTGAAGCTTTCTTT. This sequence joins TRBV6-5 and TRBJ1-1; perhaps TRBD1 as D (6 bases). This CDR3 region has 13 residues. In germline, CDR1 is MNHEY, CDR2 SVGAGI. The ends were cut back, 7 bases at V and 7 bases at J, with 16 bases in the middle.

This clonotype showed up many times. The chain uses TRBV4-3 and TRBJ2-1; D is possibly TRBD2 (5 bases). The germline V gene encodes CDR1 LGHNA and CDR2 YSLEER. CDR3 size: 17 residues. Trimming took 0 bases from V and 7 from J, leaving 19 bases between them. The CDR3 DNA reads TGCGCCAGCAGCCAAGAGGTCGGGCTGGCACCGGGAAATGAGCAGTTCTTC. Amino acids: CASSQEVGLAPGNEQFF.